A selection of T cell receptor beta chains follows, all from one sample in a study of identical twins. MiXCR, run by TCRdb on the 5' RACE reads, gives a single entry per CDR3 protein. The sample has about 570,000 distinct CDR3 sequences; more than 9% are singletons. These data also featured in a second study, about yellow fever vaccine responses in identical twins.

Sample: PBMCs. Source of these receptors: a woman under 30 in good health. Each CDR3 is given with its conserved first and last residue.

CDR3,V,J
CASSLEPRGLNEQFF,TRBV12-3/TRBV12-4,TRBJ2-1
CASSLGGGYYGYTF,TRBV12-3/TRBV12-4,TRBJ1-2
CSARDRTGGMNTEAFF,TRBV20-1,TRBJ1-1
CASSQDWGEDEKLFF,TRBV4-2,TRBJ1-4
CASSQGGLAQEQYF,TRBV3-1,TRBJ2-7
CSAATSGSVNEQYF,TRBV20-1,TRBJ2-7
CASSLAPDSATNEKLFF,TRBV5-1,TRBJ1-4
CASSQAGRTYEQYF,TRBV3-1,TRBJ2-7
CASRRTSGANNEQFF,TRBV12-3/TRBV12-4,TRBJ2-1
CSAGGTVRRYEQYF,TRBV20-1,TRBJ2-7
CSAEYYGYTF,TRBV20-1,TRBJ1-2
CASSPEVGTGNNEQFF,TRBV7-6,TRBJ2-1
CASSLSGGSLYEQYF,TRBV11-2,TRBJ2-7
CASSPPGQVTGTQYF,TRBV7-8,TRBJ2-5
CASSAQTGVHGYTF,TRBV7-9,TRBJ1-2
CASSYLGGAANYGYTF,TRBV6-5,TRBJ1-2